The present T cell receptor (beta chain) was sequenced within a study of neurological immune-mediated disorders. From the 5' RACE reads, TCRdb called clonotypes with MiXCR, one entry per CDR3 protein. The sample consists of approximately 77,000 distinct CDR3 sequences, roughly 10% of them appearing once. CDR1 and CDR2 (germline): KGHSH, LQKENI. The CDR3 is 13 residues long. The trim removed 5 bases at V and 5 bases at J, leaving 5 bases unmatched. This clonotype has a count of ten or more. The chain joins TRBV18 to TRBJ2-5; 7 bases agree with TRBD1. The TCR was taken from a man over 45 in good health. The sample consisted of PBMCs. CDR3: CASSAQGMETQYF. In nucleotides, the CDR3 is TGTGCCAGCTCAGCACAGGGGATGGAGACCCAGTACTTC.